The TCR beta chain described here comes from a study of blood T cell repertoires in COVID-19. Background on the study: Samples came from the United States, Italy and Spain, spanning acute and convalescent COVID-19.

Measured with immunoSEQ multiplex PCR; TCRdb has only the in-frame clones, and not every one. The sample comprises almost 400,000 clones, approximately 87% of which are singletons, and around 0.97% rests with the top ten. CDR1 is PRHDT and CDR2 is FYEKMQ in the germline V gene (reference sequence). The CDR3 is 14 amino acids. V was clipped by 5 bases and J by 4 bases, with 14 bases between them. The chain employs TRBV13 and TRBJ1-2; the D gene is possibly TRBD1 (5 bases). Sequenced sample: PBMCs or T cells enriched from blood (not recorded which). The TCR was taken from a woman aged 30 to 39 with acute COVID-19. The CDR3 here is CASSQLGGTYGYTF. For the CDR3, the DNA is TGTGCCAGCAGCCAATTGGGGGGTACCTATGGCTACACCTTC.